This entry concerns a single TCR beta chain. Mismatch with germline at one junction end may stem from a read error. The entry originates in a study of shared clonotypes between healthy human individuals. Germline V gene lookup returns CDR1 SSHAT and CDR2 FNYEAQ (reference sequence). The CDR3 spans 15 residues. Profiled with immunoSEQ multiplex PCR; TCRdb holds only in-frame clones, not every one. The sample yields over a million clones, roughly 95% seen once. The sequenced sample consisted of naive CD4+ T cells sorted from blood. Documented subset: CD45RA+ positively selected. The chain has TRBV7-7 and TRBJ2-3, with TRBD2 matching over 9 bases. The sequence came from a man aged 30 to 45 in good health. CDR3 region: CASSRLAESTDTQYF. CDR3 nucleotide sequence: TGTGCTAGCAGCCGACTAGCGGAGTCCACAGATACGCAGTATTTT.